These T cell receptor beta chains were read from a single sample in a study of graft-versus-host responses after intestinal transplantation. Repertoires were generated with immunoSEQ multiplex PCR, while TCRdb's copy carries only in-frame clones and drops some. The table includes 15,000 or so clones, 93% detected once. The sequencing here drew on PBMCs, taken 950 to 1,300 days after intestinal transplantation. Every receptor here comes from a human patient who received an intestinal transplant, so some T cells may come from the graft donor. CDR3s include the opening cysteine and the closing phenylalanine or tryptophan. A D gene is named only where the DNA matches it firmly.

J: TRBJ2-1; D: -; V: TRBV7-2; DNA: TGTGCCAGCAGCTTAGGAGGGCTCATTGAGCAGTTCTTC; CDR3: CASSLGGLIEQFF
J: TRBJ2-5; D: -; V: TRBV2; DNA: TGTGCCAGCCTCCAAGCCCCACCGACGGTAGAAGAGACCCAGTACTTC; CDR3: CASLQAPPTVEETQYF
J: TRBJ2-3; D: -; V: TRBV5-4; DNA: TGTGCCAGCAGCTCATGGCGAGGCACAGATACGCAGTATTTT; CDR3: CASSSWRGTDTQYF
J: TRBJ2-2; D: -; V: TRBV5-1; DNA: TGCGCCAGCAGCTTGGACCCGAGACGAGGGACCGGGGAGCTGTTTTTT; CDR3: CASSLDPRRGTGELFF
J: TRBJ1-1; D: -; V: TRBV18; DNA: TGTGCCAGCTCAACAGGGAGGCCTGGTACTGAAGCTTTCTTT; CDR3: CASSTGRPGTEAFF
J: TRBJ1-6; D: -; V: TRBV2; DNA: TGTGCCAGCTGGCAGGCCCGCTCCTATAATTCACCCCTCCACTTT; CDR3: CASWQARSYNSPLHF
J: TRBJ2-7; D: TRBD1; V: TRBV15; DNA: TGTGCCACCAGCAGAGATCCCGGACAGGGCCACGAGCAGTACTTC; CDR3: CATSRDPGQGHEQYF
J: TRBJ2-7; D: -; V: TRBV28; DNA: TGTGCCAGCAGTCCACTACAGGGACGGGGCCACTACGAGCAGTACTTC; CDR3: CASSPLQGRGHYEQYF
J: TRBJ2-1; D: -; V: TRBV6-5; DNA: TGTGCCAGCAGTTACTTTGGGGGTACCTACAATGAGCAGTTCTTC; CDR3: CASSYFGGTYNEQFF
J: TRBJ2-6; D: -; V: TRBV12-5; DNA: TGTGCTAGTGGTTATGACTATGCAGGACAAAGTCGGGCCAACGTCCTGACTTTC; CDR3: CASGYDYAGQSRANVLTF
J: TRBJ1-1; D: -; V: TRBV5-1; DNA: TGCGCCAGCAGCTTAGGGGCAGGGGTAGGCACTGAAGCTTTCTTT; CDR3: CASSLGAGVGTEAFF
J: TRBJ2-2; D: TRBD1; V: TRBV7-9; DNA: TGTGCCAGCAGCTTAAAGACAGGGGGCATATCCGGGGAGCTGTTTTTT; CDR3: CASSLKTGGISGELFF
J: TRBJ2-7; D: -; V: TRBV5-1; DNA: TGCGCCAGCAGTCCGACAGCAATCAGCTCCTACGAGCAGTACTTC; CDR3: CASSPTAISSYEQYF
J: TRBJ2-6; D: -; V: TRBV7-5; DNA: TGTGCCAGAACGTGGCTAAGTAGACAAAGTCGGGCCAACGTCCTGACTTTC; CDR3: CARTWLSRQSRANVLTF
J: TRBJ2-7; D: TRBD2; V: TRBV4-1; DNA: TGCGCCAGCAGCCAAGAAGAAAGCGGGGGGGCCCTCGGCTACGAGCAGTACTTC; CDR3: CASSQEESGGALGYEQYF
J: TRBJ1-1; D: -; V: TRBV7-8; DNA: TGTGCCAGCACTCCCGGGACCCTTGAAGCTTTCTTT; CDR3: CASTPGTLEAFF